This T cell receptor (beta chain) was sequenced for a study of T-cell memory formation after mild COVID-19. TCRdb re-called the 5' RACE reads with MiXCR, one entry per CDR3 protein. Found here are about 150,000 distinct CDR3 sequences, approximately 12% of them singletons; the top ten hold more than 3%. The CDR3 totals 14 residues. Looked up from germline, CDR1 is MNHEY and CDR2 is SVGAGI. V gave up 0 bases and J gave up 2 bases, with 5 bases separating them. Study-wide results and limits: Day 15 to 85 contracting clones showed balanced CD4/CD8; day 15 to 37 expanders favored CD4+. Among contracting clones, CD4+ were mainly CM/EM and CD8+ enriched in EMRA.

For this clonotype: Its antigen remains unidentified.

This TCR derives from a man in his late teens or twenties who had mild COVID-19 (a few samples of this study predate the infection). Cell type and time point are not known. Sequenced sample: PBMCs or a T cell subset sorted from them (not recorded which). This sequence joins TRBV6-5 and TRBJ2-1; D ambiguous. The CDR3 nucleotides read TGTGCCAGCAGTTACTCGTCAGCCTACAATGAGCAGTTCTTC. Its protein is CASSYSSAYNEQFF.